The clone carrying this TCR beta chain was detected many times. Its antigen is as yet unknown. With iRepertoire HTBI primers and Arm-PCR of CDR3 regions, TCR beta libraries were built. MiXCR, run by TCRdb on the multiplex PCR reads, gives a single entry per CDR3 protein. This table holds 500,000 to 700,000 distinct CDR3 sequences, around 17% found once. CDR3 size: 15 residues. CDR1 and CDR2 from the germline V gene are MNHNS and SASEGT. V was trimmed by 6 bases and J by 0 bases, leaving 9 bases between them. Time point described: newly diagnosed GD, antithyroid drugs for less than 3 months. PBMC RNA served as the TCR library source. This sample is part of a study of regulatory T cells in long-lasting Graves disease. General study points: Small sample size may have lowered accuracy.

The same data also contributed to another study, on T cells in Graves' hyperthyroidism and ophthalmopathy. As reported in that work: HTBI primers were used for first-round RT-PCR of the TCR CDR3. Most thyroid clonotypes expanded above 0.001 appeared in blood too.

This material consisted of peripheral blood mononuclear cells (PBMCs), taken at new diagnosis, from a patient treated with antithyroid drugs. This TCR was recovered from a woman aged 30 to 39 with Graves disease. The chain joins TRBV6-1 to TRBJ1-6; D call uncertain. CDR3: CASSSQSSYNSPLHF. CDR3 nucleotide sequence: TGTGCCAGCAGCTCCCAGAGCTCCTATAATTCACCCCTCCACTTT.